A selection of T cell receptor beta chains follows, all from one sample in a study of PD-1 blockade in classical Hodgkin lymphoma. Produced via immunoSEQ multiplex PCR; TCRdb's table is partial and in-frame only. The sample consists of approximately 100,000 clones, just under 95% of them appearing once. The sequences come from peripheral blood mononuclear cells (PBMCs), collected at baseline. These receptors originate from a human donor with classical Hodgkin lymphoma. CDR3s include the opening cysteine and the closing phenylalanine or tryptophan. Fields, in order: CDR3 protein, CDR3 DNA, CDR3 length, V gene, J gene, clone size, D gene. A D gene is named only where the DNA matches it firmly. Where a row states a size, it is once, few, many or the class of an expanded clone; other rows omit it.

CASSSGLSGGYTF	TGTGCCAGCAGCTCGGGACTATCGGGGGGCTACACCTTC	13	TRBV27	TRBJ1-2	.	.
CASSSGTSGRKVSNEQFF	TGCGCCAGCAGCTCCGGGACTAGCGGGAGGAAGGTATCCAATGAGCAGTTCTTC	18	TRBV5-1	TRBJ2-1	.	TRBD2
CASSIARGTVGEQYF	TGTGCCAGTAGTATCGCTCGGGGTACGGTCGGCGAGCAGTACTTC	15	TRBV19	TRBJ2-7	few	.
CASSLAPTGAQNYGYTF	TGCGCCAGCAGCTTGGCCCCCACAGGGGCCCAAAACTATGGCTACACCTTC	17	TRBV5-1	TRBJ1-2	.	TRBD1
CASSGGQTQETQYF	TGTGCCAGCAGCGGGGGACAGACTCAAGAGACCCAGTACTTC	14	TRBV9	TRBJ2-5	.	TRBD1
CASSPIRTGEEDYNEQFF	TGTGCCAGCAGTCCGATCAGAACAGGGGAGGAGGATTACAATGAGCAGTTCTTC	18	TRBV28	TRBJ2-1	once	.
CASSYRAGGSEAFF	TGTGCCAGCAGCTACAGGGCGGGGGGGTCTGAAGCTTTCTTT	14	TRBV28	TRBJ1-1	once	.
CASSLPDRAYEQYF	TGTGCCAGCAGCCTACCTGACAGGGCTTACGAGCAGTACTTC	14	TRBV11-2	TRBJ2-7	.	TRBD1
CASSQGAGANVLTF	TGTGCCAGTAGCCAGGGGGCTGGGGCCAACGTCCTGACTTTC	14	TRBV19	TRBJ2-6	.	TRBD1
CASSPGLAAYNEQFF	TGTGCCAGCAGCCCGGGACTAGCGGCCTACAATGAGCAGTTCTTC	15	TRBV11-2	TRBJ2-1	.	TRBD2
CASSLQGDTQYF	TGCGCCAGCAGTCTACAGGGGGATACGCAGTATTTT	12	TRBV5-1	TRBJ2-3	.	TRBD1
CASSDGGFSYNEQFF	TGTGCCAGCAGTGACGGAGGTTTCTCCTACAATGAGCAGTTCTTC	15	TRBV25-1	TRBJ2-1	.	.
CASSYSGTSSYEQYF	TGTGCCAGCAGTTACTCCGGAACTAGCTCCTACGAGCAGTACTTC	15	TRBV6-6	TRBJ2-7	.	.
CASNIGGITEAFF	TGTGCCAGCAATATTGGAGGCATCACTGAAGCTTTCTTT	13	TRBV28	TRBJ1-1	.	.
CASSLRQTYEQYF	TGCGCCAGCAGCTTACGACAGACCTACGAGCAGTACTTC	13	TRBV4-1	TRBJ2-7	.	.
CATDSTGSSYEQYF	TGTGCCACCGATTCGACAGGGAGCTCCTACGAGCAGTACTTC	14	TRBV28	TRBJ2-7	.	TRBD1
CASSLAGGRETQYF	TGTGCCAGCAGCTTAGCTGGGGGGCGAGAGACCCAGTACTTC	14	TRBV7-3	TRBJ2-5	once	.
CASSQTKGGTEAFF	TGTGCCAGCAGTCAGACCAAAGGGGGCACTGAAGCTTTCTTT	14	TRBV2	TRBJ1-1	.	.
CSVVQGRSTDTQYF	TGCAGCGTCGTTCAAGGGAGGAGCACAGATACGCAGTATTTT	14	TRBV29-1	TRBJ2-3	few	.